The 27 T cell receptor beta chains listed next were all sequenced from one sample in a study of cytomegalovirus exposure and HLA in healthy donors. Generated by immunoSEQ multiplex PCR, the TCRdb table keeps only in-frame clones and is missing some. The sample contains around 160,000 clones, 75% to 95% of which appear only once. Sequencing was done on a sample of PBMCs. These receptors all come from a woman aged 18-29 years in good health and CMV-seropositive.

The chain is built from TRBV4-2 and TRBJ1-2; 8 bases line up with TRBD1. Germline CDR1 LGHNA, CDR2 YNFKEQ. This CDR3 spans 17 amino acids. The V segment lost 0 bases and the J segment 5 bases; nucleotides outside the gene matches: 11. The CDR3 here is CASSQDDRDRITYGYTF. The CDR3 DNA reads TGTGCCAGCAGCCAAGATGATAGGGACAGGATTACGTATGGCTACACCTTC.

The CDR3 nucleotides read TGTGCCAGCTCAGGCGGGCTTCTCGGGACTGAAGCTTTCTTT. Translation gives CASSGGLLGTEAFF. This chain connects TRBV18 to TRBJ1-1, with no clear D. V gave up 5 bases and J gave up 5 bases, with 15 bases separating them. The CDR3 covers 14 residues. CDR1 and CDR2 from the germline V gene are KGHSH and LQKENI.

The chain links TRBV7-9 to TRBJ1-4; 7 bases line up with TRBD1. The CDR3 totals 15 residues. After removal of 6 bases from V and 2 bases from J, the junction contained 6 bases not matched to a gene. Germline V gene data show CDR1 as SEHNR and CDR2 as FQNEAQ (reference sequence). CDR3 amino acids: CASRPTGATNEKLFF. Here the CDR3 DNA reads TGTGCCAGCAGGCCCACAGGGGCCACTAATGAAAAACTGTTTTTT.

The chain is built from TRBV7-2 and TRBJ2-3; 12 bases agree with TRBD2. CDR3 length: 17 residues. V gave up 4 bases and J gave up 4 bases; unmatched junction bases: 9. CDR1 is SGHTA and CDR2 is FQGNSA in the germline V gene. CDR3 in amino acids: CASSSHGLAGRADTQYF. DNA of the CDR3: TGTGCCAGCAGCTCCCACGGACTAGCGGGGAGGGCAGATACGCAGTATTTT.

The chain links TRBV9 to TRBJ2-7; 13 bases match TRBD2. The germline CDR1 and CDR2 sequences are SGDLS and YYNGEE. The CDR3 loop spans 19 amino acids. The V gene end was trimmed by 0 bases and the J gene end by 5 bases; junction bases not matched to a gene: 14. The CDR3 here is CASSVVAGETSGRFHEQYF. In DNA, the CDR3 is TGTGCCAGCAGCGTAGTAGCTGGGGAGACTAGCGGGAGGTTCCACGAGCAGTACTTC.

The chain combines TRBV28 with TRBJ2-3; TRBD2 matches at 8 bases. The length of the CDR3 is 16 residues. Germline CDR1 is MDHEN and CDR2 is SYDVKM. The trim removed 6 bases at V and 4 bases at J, leaving 12 bases unmatched. The CDR3 region is CASRKQGLVRADTQYF. In DNA, the CDR3 is TGTGCCAGCAGAAAACAGGGACTAGTCAGGGCAGATACGCAGTATTTT.

This clone came up a few times. The CDR3, as DNA: TGTGCCAGCAGCCAAGGCCCCATAGTAGATTCACCCCTCCACTTT. It specifies CASSQGPIVDSPLHF. The chain is built from TRBV14 and TRBJ1-6; D unresolved. This CDR3 comprises 15 residues. Trimming took 1 base from V and 8 from J, leaving 12 bases between them. Per the germline V gene, CDR1 is SGHDN and CDR2 is FVKESK. The variable domain in full, with the rest retrieved from reference TRBV14 and TRBJ1-6, is EAGVTQFPSHSVIEKGQTVTLRCDPISGHDNLYWYRRVMGKEIKFLLHFVKESKQDESGMPNNRFLAERTGGTYSTLKVQPAELEDSGVYFCASSQGPIVDSPLHFGNGTRLTVT.

The chain employs TRBV5-4 and TRBJ2-5; TRBD1 aligns across 9 bases. Trimming took 8 bases from V and 5 from J; bases not matched to a gene: 10. The CDR3 extends over 14 amino acids. Germline V gives CDR1 SGHNT, CDR2 YYREEE (reference sequence). Here the CDR3 reads CASPGQGYRETQYF. CDR3 nucleotides: TGTGCCAGTCCGGGACAGGGCTATCGGGAGACCCAGTACTTC.

This chain joins TRBV29-1 and TRBJ2-1; 12 bases match TRBD2. V shed 0 bases and J 3 bases; nucleotides not matched to a gene: 6. Germline V gene lookup returns CDR1 SQVTM and CDR2 ANQGSEA. The CDR3 has 17 residues. CDR3 loop: CSVEEPTSGGFYNEQFF. For the CDR3, the DNA is TGCAGCGTTGAAGAACCTACTAGCGGGGGGTTCTACAATGAGCAGTTCTTC.

The chain links TRBV7-9 to TRBJ2-3; D might be TRBD1 (6 bases). Germline CDR1 SEHNR, CDR2 FQNEAQ (reference sequence). Trimming took 6 bases from V and 7 from J, leaving 23 bases between them. The CDR3 contains 16 residues. The CDR3 loop is CASSEGIGGGWNTQYF. In nucleotides, the CDR3 is TGTGCCAGCAGTGAGGGGATTGGTGGGGGCTGGAATACGCAGTATTTT. Looking up the rest from reference TRBV7-9 and TRBJ2-3 gives the full variable domain: DTGVSQNPRHKITKRGQNVTFRCDPISEHNRLYWYRQTLGQGPEFLTYFQNEAQLEKSRLLSDRFSAERPKGSFSTLEIQRTEQGDSAMYLCASSEGIGGGWNTQYFGPGTRLTVL.

This chain joins TRBV7-2 and TRBJ1-4; tentative D call: TRBD1 (6 bases). The ends were cut back, 1 base at V and 7 bases at J, with 10 bases in the middle. From germline, CDR1 is SGHTA and CDR2 FQGNSA. The CDR3 runs 14 residues. The DNA for the CDR3 is TGTGCCAGCAGCTTAGTAGGACAGCCTGAAAAACTGTTTTTT. It specifies CASSLVGQPEKLFF.

This chain joins TRBV20-1 and TRBJ2-1, with D uncertain. Germline V lookup: CDR1 DFQATT, CDR2 SNEGSKA (reference sequence). Trimming removed 5 bases at V and 10 bases at J, with 6 bases between. The CDR3 contains 9 residues. The CDR3 sequence: CSASREQFF. In nucleotides, the CDR3 is TGCAGTGCTTCCAGAGAGCAGTTCTTC.

The rearrangement links TRBV6-5 to TRBJ2-2; D is possibly TRBD2 (6 bases). CDR3 length: 14 amino acids. Trimming shortened V by 2 bases and J by 5 bases, and 9 bases separated the two germline ends. Germline lookup yields CDR1 MNHEY and CDR2 SVGAGI. The DNA of the CDR3 is TGTGCCAGCAGTTACGGCCGGGGGACCGGGGAGCTGTTTTTT. Its translation: CASSYGRGTGELFF.

The chain has TRBV6-5 and TRBJ1-2; 7 nucleotides line up with TRBD1. This CDR3 contains 13 residues. Germline CDR1 MNHEY, CDR2 SVGAGI. V dropped 2 bases and J dropped 7; count of bases not matched to a gene: 4. The CDR3 DNA reads TGTGCCAGCAGTTACCAGGGGGTAGGTGGCTACACCTTC. Translating it yields CASSYQGVGGYTF.

J is TRBJ2-7 and V is TRBV9; D might be TRBD2 (6 bases). The length of the CDR3 is 14 residues. Germline lookup yields CDR1 SGDLS and CDR2 YYNGEE. Trimming shortened V by 0 bases and J by 3 bases, and 10 bases separated the two germline ends. This CDR3 reads CASSVAGTDYEQYF. The CDR3 nucleotides read TGTGCCAGCAGCGTAGCGGGGACTGACTACGAGCAGTACTTC.

A note on this clone: One end of the junction is discordant with germline, which a read error may explain. This sample also contains other DNA sequences that code for the same CDR3. J is TRBJ1-2 and V is TRBV19; 8 bases match TRBD1. Germline values: CDR1 LNHDA, CDR2 SQIVND (reference sequence). This CDR3 comprises 16 residues. Written as DNA, the CDR3 is TGTGCCAGTAGCCGAGGGACAGGAGGGAGAGGCTATGGTTACACCTTC. It codes for CASSRGTGGRGYGYTF.

The chain combines TRBV7-3 with TRBJ2-1, with 12 bases aligning to TRBD2. Trimming cost V 4 bases and J 5 bases; bases outside gene matches: 3. The CDR3 has 15 amino acids. Germline V gives CDR1 SGHTA, CDR2 FQGTGA. In DNA, the CDR3 is TGTGCCAGCAGCTCCACTAGCGGGGGGAACAATGAGCAGTTCTTC. It is translated as CASSSTSGGNNEQFF.

CDR3 loop: CASSEALRVILYEQYF. CDR3 coding DNA: TGTGCCAGCAGTGAAGCGCTCCGAGTAATTCTCTACGAGCAGTACTTC. The rearrangement joins TRBV6-1 to TRBJ2-7; D is uncertain. Trimming took off 0 bases at V and 3 bases at J, with 15 bases between the two ends. The CDR3 contains 16 residues. In germline, CDR1 is MNHNS, CDR2 SASEGT.

This chain links TRBV30 with TRBJ2-1, with 8 bases matching TRBD1. Germline CDR1 GTSNPN, CDR2 SVGIG (reference sequence). J was trimmed by 9 bases and V by 3 bases; bases with no gene match: 13. The CDR3 runs to 15 residues. The CDR3 DNA is TGTGCCTGGAGACCCACTGGACAGGGAGCGGGTGAGCAGTTCTTC. Its translation: CAWRPTGQGAGEQFF. Variable domain in full (rest from reference TRBV30 and TRBJ2-1): SQTIHQWPATLVQPVGSPLSLECTVEGTSNPNLYWYRQAAGRGLQLLFYSVGIGQISSEVPQNLSASRPQDRQFILSSKKLLLSDSGFYLCAWRPTGQGAGEQFFGPGTRLTVL.

This chain links TRBV20-1 with TRBJ1-2; the match to TRBD1 covers 9 bases. CDR3 length equals 10 residues. With 5 bases clipped from V and 13 bases from J, the junction kept 5 bases outside the gene matches. Germline V CDR1 and CDR2: DFQATT, SNEGSKA (reference sequence). CDR3: CSAWDREGTF. In nucleotides, the CDR3 is TGCAGTGCTTGGGACAGGGAAGGCACCTTC.

The chain links TRBV5-1 to TRBJ2-6; D remains unclear. Deletions cut 0 bases from V and 0 bases from J, with 10 bases between. Germline CDR1 and CDR2: SGHRS and YFSETQ. This CDR3 contains 17 residues. The CDR3 loop reads CASSLAGSHSGANVLTF. CDR3 DNA sequence: TGCGCCAGCAGCTTGGCCGGGTCCCACTCTGGGGCCAACGTCCTGACTTTC. Based on the CDR3 plus reference TRBV5-1 and TRBJ2-6, the full variable domain is KAGVTQTPRYLIKTRGQQVTLSCSPISGHRSVSWYQQTPGQGLQFLFEYFSETQRNKGNFPGRFSGRQFSNSRSEMNVSTLELGDSALYLCASSLAGSHSGANVLTFGAGSRLTVL.

The chain joins TRBV6-4 to TRBJ2-3; 8 nucleotides line up with TRBD2. From germline, CDR1 is MRHNA and CDR2 SNTAGT. V dropped 4 bases and J dropped 5; count of bases not matched to a gene: 8. The CDR3 is 15 residues long. This chain's CDR3 is CASSAREGEVDTQYF. CDR3 in DNA: TGTGCCAGCAGTGCACGGGAGGGCGAGGTAGATACGCAGTATTTT.

This clone was counted once. This chain links TRBV7-9 with TRBJ2-3, with TRBD2 identical over 7 bases. This CDR3 region has 15 residues. The V and J ends lost 1 base and 2 bases, in that order; junction bases with no gene match: 3. Germline V lookup: CDR1 SEHNR, CDR2 FQNEAQ (reference sequence). DNA for the CDR3: TGTGCCAGCAGCTTAGGGCTAGCGGTCACAGATACGCAGTATTTT. Protein: CASSLGLAVTDTQYF.

This chain joins TRBV10-3 and TRBJ2-1; D is ambiguous. This CDR3 has 13 residues. V gave up 4 bases and J gave up 4 bases, with 8 bases separating them. CDR1 is ENHRY and CDR2 is SYGVKD in the germline V gene. The CDR3 is CAISGASYNEQFF. In DNA, the CDR3 is TGTGCCATCAGTGGCGCCTCGTACAATGAGCAGTTCTTC.

The chain couples TRBV7-8 to TRBJ1-5, with D maybe TRBD1 (5 bases). The CDR3 contains 13 residues. Germline V CDR1 and CDR2: SGHVS, FQNEAQ. Trimming pared 11 bases from V and 2 bases from J, leaving 13 bases between. CDR3 in DNA: TGTGCCTCATCGGGGGGGGGCAATCAGCCCCAGCATTTT. Translation: CASSGGGNQPQHF.

The gene calls are TRBV7-6 and TRBJ1-6; a possible D gene is TRBD1 (5 bases). V lost 4 bases and J lost 7, with 14 bases in between. Germline CDR1 SGHVS, CDR2 FNYEAQ. The CDR3 totals 15 residues. The CDR3 region is CASSYTDSQNSPLHF. The DNA of the CDR3 is TGTGCCAGCAGCTATACCGACAGCCAAAATTCACCCCTCCACTTT. Supplemented by reference TRBV7-6 and TRBJ1-6, the full variable domain reads GAGVSQSPRYKVTKRGQDVALRCDPISGHVSLYWYRQALGQGPEFLTYFNYEAQQDKSGLPNDRFSAERPEGSISTLTIQRTEQRDSAMYRCASSYTDSQNSPLHFGNGTRLTVT.

The chain links TRBV10-3 to TRBJ2-1, with 12 bases that match TRBD2. The CDR3 totals 13 residues. Trimming removed 8 bases from V and 5 bases from J; junction bases left unmatched: 1. Germline CDR1 is ENHRY and CDR2 is SYGVKD. The CDR3 DNA follows: TGTGCCATCTCTAGCGGGGGGGACAATGAGCAGTTCTTC. Translated, it gives CAISSGGDNEQFF.